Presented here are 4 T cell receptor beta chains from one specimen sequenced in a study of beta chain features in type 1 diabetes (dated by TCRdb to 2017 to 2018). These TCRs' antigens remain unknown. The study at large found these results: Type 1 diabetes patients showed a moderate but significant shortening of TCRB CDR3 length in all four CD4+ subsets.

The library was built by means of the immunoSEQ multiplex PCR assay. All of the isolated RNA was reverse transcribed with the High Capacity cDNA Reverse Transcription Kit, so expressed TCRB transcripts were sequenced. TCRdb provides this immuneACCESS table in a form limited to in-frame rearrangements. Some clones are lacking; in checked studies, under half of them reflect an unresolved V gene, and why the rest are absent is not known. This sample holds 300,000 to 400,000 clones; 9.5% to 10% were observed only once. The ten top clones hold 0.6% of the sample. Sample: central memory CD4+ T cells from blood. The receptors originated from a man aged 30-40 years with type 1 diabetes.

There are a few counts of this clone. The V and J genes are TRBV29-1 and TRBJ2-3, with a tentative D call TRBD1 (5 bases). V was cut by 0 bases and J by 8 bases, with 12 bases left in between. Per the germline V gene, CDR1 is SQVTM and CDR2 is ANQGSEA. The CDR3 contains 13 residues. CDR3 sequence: CSVEDQGRRTQYF. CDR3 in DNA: TGCAGCGTTGAAGATCAGGGCAGGCGTACGCAGTATTTT.

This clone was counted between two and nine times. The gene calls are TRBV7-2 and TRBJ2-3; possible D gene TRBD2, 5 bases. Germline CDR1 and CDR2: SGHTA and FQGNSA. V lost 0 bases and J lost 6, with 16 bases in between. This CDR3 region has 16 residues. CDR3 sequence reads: CASSLAGGRPGDTQYF. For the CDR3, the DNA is TGTGCCAGCAGCTTAGCTGGCGGGCGGCCTGGGGATACGCAGTATTTT.

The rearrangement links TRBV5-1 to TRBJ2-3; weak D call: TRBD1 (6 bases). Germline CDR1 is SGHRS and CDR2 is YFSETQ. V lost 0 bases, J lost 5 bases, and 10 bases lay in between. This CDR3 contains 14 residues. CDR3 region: CASSLGGPQDTQYF. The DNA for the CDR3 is TGCGCCAGCAGCTTGGGGGGGCCACAAGATACGCAGTATTTT.

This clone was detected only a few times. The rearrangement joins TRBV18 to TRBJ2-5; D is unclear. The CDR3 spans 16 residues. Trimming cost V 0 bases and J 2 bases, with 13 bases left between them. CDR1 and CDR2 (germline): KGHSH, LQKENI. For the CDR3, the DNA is TGTGCCAGCTCACCACCAGGTCTGGCTTCTCAAGAGACCCAGTACTTC. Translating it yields CASSPPGLASQETQYF.